This entry concerns a single T cell receptor (beta chain). The antigen is not known. This sample is part of a study of CD8 T cells in ankylosing spondylitis. TCRdb independently ran MiXCR on the 5' RACE reads; one entry per CDR3 protein. The sample lists roughly 450,000 distinct CDR3 sequences; about 24% were seen once. Study-wide points: Blood from ankylosing spondylitis patients appeared to carry a characteristic roughly 8-variant TCR beta motif.

Germline values: CDR1 SGHDN, CDR2 FVKESK. The length of the CDR3 is 14 residues. Trimming left V 1 base short and J 9 bases short, with 10 bases between. The material sequenced was blood, either unsorted or a sorted T cell fraction (not recorded which). J is TRBJ1-6 and V is TRBV14, with D possibly matching TRBD1 (5 bases). The source of this sequence is a male donor with ankylosing spondylitis. CDR3 in amino acids: CASSQAQGISPLHF. In DNA, the CDR3 is TGTGCCAGCAGCCAAGCCCAGGGCATTTCACCCCTCCACTTT.